The table lists the clone carrying this T cell receptor beta chain with a few counts. Its target is not known. The sample belongs to a study of beta chain features in type 1 diabetes. Study-level background: There was similarity between patients and healthy donors in age, gender and cell yields. General study points: For patients, the naive, central memory and Treg TCRB repertoires appeared more alike than for healthy donors. Within each of all four CD4+ subsets, Type 1 diabetes patients had TCRB CDR3s that were moderately but significantly shorter. A pattern of fewer insertions and more deletions at VDJ junctions was seen in type 1 diabetes patients.

Germline CDR1 is GTSNPN and CDR2 is SVGIG (reference sequence). The V gene end was trimmed by 0 bases and the J gene end by 4 bases; junction bases not matched to a gene: 6. This CDR3 region has 15 residues. Sequencing targeted expressed TCRB transcripts, as all isolated RNA had been reverse transcribed. Profiled with immunoSEQ multiplex PCR; TCRdb holds only in-frame clones, not every one. The sample comprises 330,000 or so clones, 10% to 15% of which are singletons, and approximately 0.01% rests with the top ten. Once sorted, every population was more than 95% pure. This TCR was recovered from a woman in her late teens or twenties with type 1 diabetes. The V gene is TRBV30, the J gene TRBJ2-1, with 7 bases that match TRBD2. Sequencing input: naive CD4+ T cells from blood. In nucleotides, the CDR3 is TGTGCCTGGAGTGTAGGCGGGAGCCCGTACAATGAGCAGTTCTTC. It translates to CAWSVGGSPYNEQFF.